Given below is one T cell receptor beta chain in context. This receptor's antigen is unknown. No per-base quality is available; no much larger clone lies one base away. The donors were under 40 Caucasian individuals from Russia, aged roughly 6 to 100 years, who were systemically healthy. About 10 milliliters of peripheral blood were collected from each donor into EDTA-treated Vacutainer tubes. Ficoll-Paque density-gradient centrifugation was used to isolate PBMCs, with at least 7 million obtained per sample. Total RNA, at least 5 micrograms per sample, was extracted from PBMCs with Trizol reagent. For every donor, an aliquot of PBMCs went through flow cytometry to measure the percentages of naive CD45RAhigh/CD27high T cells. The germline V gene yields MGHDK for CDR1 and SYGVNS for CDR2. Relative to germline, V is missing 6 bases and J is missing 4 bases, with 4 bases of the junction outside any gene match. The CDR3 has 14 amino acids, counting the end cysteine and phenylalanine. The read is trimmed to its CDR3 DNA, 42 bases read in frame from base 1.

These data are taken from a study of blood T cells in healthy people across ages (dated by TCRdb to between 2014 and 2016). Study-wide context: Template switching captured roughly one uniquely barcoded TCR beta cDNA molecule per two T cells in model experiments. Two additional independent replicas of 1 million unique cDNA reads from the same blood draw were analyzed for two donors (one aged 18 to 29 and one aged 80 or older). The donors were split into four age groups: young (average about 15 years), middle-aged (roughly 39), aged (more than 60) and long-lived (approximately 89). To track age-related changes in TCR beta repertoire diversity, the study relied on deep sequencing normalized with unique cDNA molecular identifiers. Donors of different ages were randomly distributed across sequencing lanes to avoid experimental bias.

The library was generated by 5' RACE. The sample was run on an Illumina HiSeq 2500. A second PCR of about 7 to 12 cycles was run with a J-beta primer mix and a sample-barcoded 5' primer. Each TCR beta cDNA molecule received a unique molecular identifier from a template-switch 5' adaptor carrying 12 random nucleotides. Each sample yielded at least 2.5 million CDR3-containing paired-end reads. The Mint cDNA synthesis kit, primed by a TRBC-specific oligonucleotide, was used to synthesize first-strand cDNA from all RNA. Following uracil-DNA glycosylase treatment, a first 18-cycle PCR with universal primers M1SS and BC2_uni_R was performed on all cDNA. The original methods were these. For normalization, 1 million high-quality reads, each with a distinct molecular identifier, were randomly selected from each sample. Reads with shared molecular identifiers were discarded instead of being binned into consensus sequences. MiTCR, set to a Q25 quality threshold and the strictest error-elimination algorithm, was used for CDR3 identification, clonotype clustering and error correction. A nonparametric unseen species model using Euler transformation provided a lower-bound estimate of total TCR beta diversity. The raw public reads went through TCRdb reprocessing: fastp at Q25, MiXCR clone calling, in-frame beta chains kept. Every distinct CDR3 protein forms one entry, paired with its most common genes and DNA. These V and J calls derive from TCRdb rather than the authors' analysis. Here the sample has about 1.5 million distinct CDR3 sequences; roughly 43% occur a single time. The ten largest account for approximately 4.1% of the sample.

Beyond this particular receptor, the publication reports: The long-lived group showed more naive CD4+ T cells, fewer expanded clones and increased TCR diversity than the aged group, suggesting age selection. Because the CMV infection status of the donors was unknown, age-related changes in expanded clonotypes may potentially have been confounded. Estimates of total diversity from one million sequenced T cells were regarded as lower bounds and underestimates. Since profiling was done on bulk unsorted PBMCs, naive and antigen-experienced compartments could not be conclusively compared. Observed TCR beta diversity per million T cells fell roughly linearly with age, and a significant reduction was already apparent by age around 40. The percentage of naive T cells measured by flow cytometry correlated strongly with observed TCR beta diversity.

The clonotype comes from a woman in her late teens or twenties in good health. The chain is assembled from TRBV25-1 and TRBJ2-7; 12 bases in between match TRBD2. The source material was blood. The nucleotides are TGTGCCAGCAGAGGTGGACTAGCGGGGTACGAGCAGTACTTC. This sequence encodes CASRGGLAGYEQYF.